The sequence of this T cell receptor (delta chain) was determined in a study of gamma-delta T cells after stem cell transplantation (dated by TCRdb to the mid-2010s). This clone came up many times. The target of this receptor is not known. Within one base of it there is no much larger clone, and no base qualities were kept. Libraries were prepared through RT-PCR. The sequencing machine was an Illumina MiSeq. TCRdb called clones anew from the public reads via CATT; matching DNA rows were later pooled. This sample lists around 16,000 delta-chain clones; 9% to 9.5% were detected once. The top ten hold less than 80% of the sample. V drops 0 bases and J drops 0 bases, leaving 16 bases in between. Via the germline V gene, CDR1 is GEAIGNYY and CDR2 EKD. Including cysteine and phenylalanine, the CDR3 has 17 amino acids. Of all the DNA, just the CDR3 is kept, 51 bases in frame from base 1.

This chain joins TRDV2 to TRDJ1; no D gene is confidently identified. Material for sequencing was gamma-delta T cells. This receptor was identified in a human donor. It is not recorded whose cells these are; they may come from a transplant donor. The base sequence is TGTGCCTGTGACACCCGCGAGTCCGCCCGTGACACCGATAAACTCATCTTT. It codes for CACDTRESARDTDKLIF.